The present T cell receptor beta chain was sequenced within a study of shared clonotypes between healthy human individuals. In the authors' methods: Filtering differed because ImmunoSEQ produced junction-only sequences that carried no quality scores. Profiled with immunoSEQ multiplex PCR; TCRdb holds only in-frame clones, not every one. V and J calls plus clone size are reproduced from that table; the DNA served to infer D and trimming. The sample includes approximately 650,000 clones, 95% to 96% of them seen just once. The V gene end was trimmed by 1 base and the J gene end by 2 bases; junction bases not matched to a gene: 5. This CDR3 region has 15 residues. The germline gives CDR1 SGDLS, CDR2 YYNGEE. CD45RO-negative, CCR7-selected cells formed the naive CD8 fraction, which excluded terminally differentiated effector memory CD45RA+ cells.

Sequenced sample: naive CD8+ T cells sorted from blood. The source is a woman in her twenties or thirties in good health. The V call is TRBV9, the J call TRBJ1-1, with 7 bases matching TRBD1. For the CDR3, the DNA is TGTGCCAGCAGCGTATGGGGGGACAGCAACACTGAAGCTTTCTTT. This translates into CASSVWGDSNTEAFF. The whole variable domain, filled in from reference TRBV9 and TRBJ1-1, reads DSGVTQTPKHLITATGQRVTLRCSPRSGDLSVYWYQQSLDQGLQFLIQYYNGEERAKGNILERFSAQQFPDLHSELNLSSLELGDSALYFCASSVWGDSNTEAFFGQGTRLTVV.